This T cell receptor (beta chain) was captured in a study of CD8+CD57+ T cells in acquired aplastic anemia. TCR beta VDJ and CDR3 profiling used genomic DNA as template. One entry per CDR3 protein results from TCRdb running MiXCR on the reads. The sample carries roughly 190,000 distinct CDR3 sequences, roughly half recorded once. This clonotype was counted at least ten times. Germline CDR1 reads MNHEY; CDR2 reads SMNVEV (reference sequence). The J segment lost 1 base and the V segment lost 8 bases, leaving 14 bases of the junction unmatched. The CDR3 covers 16 residues. Sequencing was performed on sorted CD4+, CD8+, or CD8+CD57+ T cells (not recorded which) from PBMCs. The chain joins TRBV27 to TRBJ2-7; 7 bases fit TRBD1. The TCR was taken from a human donor in good health, serving as a control. The CDR3 region is CASSLGGTALSYEQYF. CDR3 nucleotides: TGTGCCAGCTCCTTGGGTGGGACAGCCCTTTCCTACGAGCAGTACTTC.